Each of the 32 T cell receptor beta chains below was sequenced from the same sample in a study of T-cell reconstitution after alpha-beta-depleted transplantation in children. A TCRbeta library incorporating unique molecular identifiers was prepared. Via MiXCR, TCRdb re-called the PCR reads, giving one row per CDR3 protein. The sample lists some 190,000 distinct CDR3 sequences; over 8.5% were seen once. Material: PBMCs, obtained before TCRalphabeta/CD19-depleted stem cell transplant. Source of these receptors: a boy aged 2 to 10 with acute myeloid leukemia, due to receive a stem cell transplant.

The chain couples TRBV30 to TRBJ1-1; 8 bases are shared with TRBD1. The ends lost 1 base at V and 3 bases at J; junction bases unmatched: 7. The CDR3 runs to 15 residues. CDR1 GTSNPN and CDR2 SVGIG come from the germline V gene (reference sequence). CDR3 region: CAWSALQGADTEAFF. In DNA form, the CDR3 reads TGTGCCTGGAGTGCCCTCCAGGGGGCGGACACTGAAGCTTTCTTT.

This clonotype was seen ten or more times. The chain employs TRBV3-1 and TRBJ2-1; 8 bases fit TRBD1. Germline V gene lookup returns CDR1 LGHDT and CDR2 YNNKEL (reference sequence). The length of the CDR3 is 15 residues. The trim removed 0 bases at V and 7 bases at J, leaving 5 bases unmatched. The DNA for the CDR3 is TGTGCCAGCAGCCAAGAAGGGACAGGAAGGAATGAGCAGTTCTTC. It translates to CASSQEGTGRNEQFF.

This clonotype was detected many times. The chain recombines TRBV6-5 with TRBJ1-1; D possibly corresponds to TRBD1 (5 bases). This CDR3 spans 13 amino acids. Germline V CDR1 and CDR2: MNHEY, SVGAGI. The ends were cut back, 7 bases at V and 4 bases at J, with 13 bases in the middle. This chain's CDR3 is CASTNQGGTEAFF. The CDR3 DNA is TGTGCCAGCACCAATCAGGGCGGCACTGAAGCTTTCTTT.

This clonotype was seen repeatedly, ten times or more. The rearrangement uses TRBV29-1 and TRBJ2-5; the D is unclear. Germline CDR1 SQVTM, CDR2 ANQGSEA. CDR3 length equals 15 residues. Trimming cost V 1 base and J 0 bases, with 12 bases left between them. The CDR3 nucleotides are TGCAGCGTTGAAGGGGCAGAGTGGGACCAAGAGACCCAGTACTTC. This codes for CSVEGAEWDQETQYF.

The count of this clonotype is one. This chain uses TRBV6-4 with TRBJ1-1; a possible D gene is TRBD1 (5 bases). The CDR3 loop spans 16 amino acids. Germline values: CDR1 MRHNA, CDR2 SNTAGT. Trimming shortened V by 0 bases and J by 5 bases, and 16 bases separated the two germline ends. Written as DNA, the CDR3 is TGTGCCAGCAGTGACTCGATAGCTTTGGGGCTTACTGAAGCTTTCTTT. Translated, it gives CASSDSIALGLTEAFF.

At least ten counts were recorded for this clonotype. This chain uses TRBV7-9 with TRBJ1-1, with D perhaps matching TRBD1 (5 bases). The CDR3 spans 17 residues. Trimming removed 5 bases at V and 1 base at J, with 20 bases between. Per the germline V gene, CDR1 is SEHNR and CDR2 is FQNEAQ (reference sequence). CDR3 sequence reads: CASSPPWGVTPNTEAFF. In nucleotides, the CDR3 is TGTGCCAGCAGCCCGCCGTGGGGGGTGACTCCGAACACTGAAGCTTTCTTT.

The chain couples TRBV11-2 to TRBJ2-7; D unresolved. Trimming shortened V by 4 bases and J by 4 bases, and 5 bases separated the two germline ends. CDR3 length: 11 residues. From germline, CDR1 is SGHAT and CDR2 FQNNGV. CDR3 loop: CASSSQYEQYF. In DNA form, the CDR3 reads TGTGCCAGCAGCTCCCAGTACGAGCAGTACTTC.

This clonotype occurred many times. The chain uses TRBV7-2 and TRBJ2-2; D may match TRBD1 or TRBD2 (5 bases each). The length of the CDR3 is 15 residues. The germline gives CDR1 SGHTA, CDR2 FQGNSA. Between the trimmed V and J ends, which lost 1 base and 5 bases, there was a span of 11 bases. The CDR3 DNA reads TGTGCCAGCAGCTTAGGGGGGAGACGGACCGGGGAGCTGTTTTTT. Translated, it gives CASSLGGRRTGELFF.

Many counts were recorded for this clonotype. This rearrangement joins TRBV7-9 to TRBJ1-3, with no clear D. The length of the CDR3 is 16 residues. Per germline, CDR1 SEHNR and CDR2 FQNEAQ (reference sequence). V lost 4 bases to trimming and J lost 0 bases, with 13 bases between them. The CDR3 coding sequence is TGTGCCAGCAGCTATTCCACGGAGAACTCTGGAAACACCATATATTTT. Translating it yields CASSYSTENSGNTIYF.

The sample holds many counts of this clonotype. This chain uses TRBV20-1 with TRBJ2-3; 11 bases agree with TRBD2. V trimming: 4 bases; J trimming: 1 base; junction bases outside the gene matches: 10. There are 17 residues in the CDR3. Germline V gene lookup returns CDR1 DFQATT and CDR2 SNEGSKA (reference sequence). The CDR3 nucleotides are TGCAGTGCTAAAGGGACCGGGACTAGCGGCCGCACAGATACGCAGTATTTT. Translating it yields CSAKGTGTSGRTDTQYF.

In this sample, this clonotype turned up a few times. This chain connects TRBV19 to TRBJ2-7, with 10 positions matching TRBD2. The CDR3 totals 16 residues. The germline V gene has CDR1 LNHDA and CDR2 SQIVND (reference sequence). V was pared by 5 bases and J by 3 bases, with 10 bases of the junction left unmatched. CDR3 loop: CASSLLAGPWGYEQYF. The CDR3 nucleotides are TGTGCCAGTAGTCTACTAGCGGGACCATGGGGCTACGAGCAGTACTTC.

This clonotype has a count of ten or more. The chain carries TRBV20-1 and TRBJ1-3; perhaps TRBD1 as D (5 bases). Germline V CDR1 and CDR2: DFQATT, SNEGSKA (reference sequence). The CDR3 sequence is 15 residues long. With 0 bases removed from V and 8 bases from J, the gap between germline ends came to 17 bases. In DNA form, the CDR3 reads TGCAGTGCTAGAGACCTAGGAGGGACTTTCGACACCATATATTTT. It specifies CSARDLGGTFDTIYF.

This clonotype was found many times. CDR3 DNA sequence: TGCGCCAGCAGCCTCGGGACTAGCGAGAGCTCCTACAATGAGCAGTTCTTC. Translating it yields CASSLGTSESSYNEQFF. The chain links TRBV5-1 to TRBJ2-1, with TRBD2 matching over 10 bases. CDR3 length: 17 residues. The ends lost 4 bases at V and 0 bases at J; junction bases unmatched: 7. The germline CDR1 and CDR2 sequences are SGHRS and YFSETQ.

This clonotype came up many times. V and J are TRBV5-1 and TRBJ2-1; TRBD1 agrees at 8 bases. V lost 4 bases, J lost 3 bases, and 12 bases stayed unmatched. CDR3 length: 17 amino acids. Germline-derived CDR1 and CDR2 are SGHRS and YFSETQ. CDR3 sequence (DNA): TGCGCCAGCAGCACTCAGGTCCGGGGACAGGTCTACAATGAGCAGTTCTTC. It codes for CASSTQVRGQVYNEQFF.

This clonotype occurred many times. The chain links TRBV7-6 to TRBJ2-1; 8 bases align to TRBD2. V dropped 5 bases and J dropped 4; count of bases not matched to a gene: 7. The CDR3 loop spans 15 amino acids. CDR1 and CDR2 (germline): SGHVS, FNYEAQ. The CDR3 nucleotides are TGTGCCAGCAGCAGAGGCGGGGGGCTGTACAATGAGCAGTTCTTC. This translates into CASSRGGGLYNEQFF. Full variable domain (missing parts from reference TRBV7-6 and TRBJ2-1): GAGVSQSPRYKVTKRGQDVALRCDPISGHVSLYWYRQALGQGPEFLTYFNYEAQQDKSGLPNDRFSAERPEGSISTLTIQRTEQRDSAMYRCASSRGGGLYNEQFFGPGTRLTVL.

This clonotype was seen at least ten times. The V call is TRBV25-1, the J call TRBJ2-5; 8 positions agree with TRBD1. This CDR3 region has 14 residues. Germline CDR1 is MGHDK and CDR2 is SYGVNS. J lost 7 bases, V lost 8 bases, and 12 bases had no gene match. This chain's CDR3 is CASAGQGTMGTQYF. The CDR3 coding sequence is TGTGCCAGCGCAGGACAGGGAACCATGGGGACCCAGTACTTC. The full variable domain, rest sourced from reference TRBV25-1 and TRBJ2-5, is EADIYQTPRYLVIGTGKKITLECSQTMGHDKMYWYQQDPGMELHLIHYSYGVNSTEKGDLSSESTVSRIRTEHFPLTLESARPSHTSQYLCASAGQGTMGTQYFGPGTRLLVL.

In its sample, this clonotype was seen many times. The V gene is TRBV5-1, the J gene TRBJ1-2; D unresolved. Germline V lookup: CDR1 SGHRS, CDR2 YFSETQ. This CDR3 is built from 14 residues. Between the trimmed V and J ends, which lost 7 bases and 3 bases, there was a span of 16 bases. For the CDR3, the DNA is TGCGCCAGCCGACCGGGCCTCGGGGACTATGGCTACACCTTC. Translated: CASRPGLGDYGYTF.

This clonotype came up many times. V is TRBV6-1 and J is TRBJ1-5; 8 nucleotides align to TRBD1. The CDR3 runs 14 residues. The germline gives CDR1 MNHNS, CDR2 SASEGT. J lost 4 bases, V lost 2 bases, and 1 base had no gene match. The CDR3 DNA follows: TGTGCCAGCAGTGAACAGGGGGCAAATCAGCCCCAGCATTTT. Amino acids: CASSEQGANQPQHF.

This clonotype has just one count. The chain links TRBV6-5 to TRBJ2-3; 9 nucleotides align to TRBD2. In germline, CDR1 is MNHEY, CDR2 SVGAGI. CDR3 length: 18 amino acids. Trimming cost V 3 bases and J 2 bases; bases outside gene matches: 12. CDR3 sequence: CASSYSTGTSRDTDTQYF. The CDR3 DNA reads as TGTGCCAGCAGTTATTCTACCGGGACTAGCAGAGACACAGATACGCAGTATTTT.

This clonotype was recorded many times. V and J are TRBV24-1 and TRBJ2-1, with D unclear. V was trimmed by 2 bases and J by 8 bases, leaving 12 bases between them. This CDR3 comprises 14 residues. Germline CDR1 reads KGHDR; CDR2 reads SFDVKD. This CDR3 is CATSDSPFVDEQFF. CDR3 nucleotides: TGTGCCACCAGTGATTCCCCCTTTGTGGATGAGCAGTTCTTC.

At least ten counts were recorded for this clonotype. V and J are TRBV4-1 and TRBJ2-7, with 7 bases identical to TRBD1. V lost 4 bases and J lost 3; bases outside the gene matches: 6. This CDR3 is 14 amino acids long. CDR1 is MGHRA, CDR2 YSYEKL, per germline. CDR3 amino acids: CASSPYGTDYEQYV. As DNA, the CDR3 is TGCGCCAGCAGCCCCTACGGGACAGACTACGAGCAGTACGTC.

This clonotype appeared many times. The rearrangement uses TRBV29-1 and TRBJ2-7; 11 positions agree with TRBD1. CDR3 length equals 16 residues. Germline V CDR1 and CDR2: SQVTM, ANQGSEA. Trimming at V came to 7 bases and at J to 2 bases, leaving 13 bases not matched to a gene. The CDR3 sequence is CSAVKRWDRGTYEQYF. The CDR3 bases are TGCAGCGCAGTGAAGAGGTGGGACAGGGGGACCTACGAGCAGTACTTC.

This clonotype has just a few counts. The CDR3 sequence is CASSDPHITGELFF. The CDR3 DNA is TGTGCCAGCAGTGATCCCCATATCACCGGGGAGCTGTTTTTT. This chain joins TRBV6-1 and TRBJ2-2, with D uncertain. Germline loops: CDR1 MNHNS, CDR2 SASEGT. V shed 3 bases and J shed 4 bases, with 9 bases lying between them. The CDR3 has 14 amino acids.

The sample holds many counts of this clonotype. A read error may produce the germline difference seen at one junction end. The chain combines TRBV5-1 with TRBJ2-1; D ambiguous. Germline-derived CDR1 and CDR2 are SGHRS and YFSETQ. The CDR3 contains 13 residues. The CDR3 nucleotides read TGCGCCAGCAGCTTGGATACGGAAAATGCGCAGTTCTTC. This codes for CASSLDTENAQFF.

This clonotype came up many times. CDR3 nucleotide sequence: TGTGCCAGCAGCCCCGGGGGAAACTATGGCTACACCTTC. This encodes CASSPGGNYGYTF. This chain uses TRBV6-6 with TRBJ1-2; D is possibly TRBD1 (5 bases). Looked up from germline, CDR1 is MNHNY and CDR2 is SVGAGI (reference sequence). The CDR3 runs to 13 residues. The V and J ends lost 6 bases and 2 bases respectively, with 10 bases between them.

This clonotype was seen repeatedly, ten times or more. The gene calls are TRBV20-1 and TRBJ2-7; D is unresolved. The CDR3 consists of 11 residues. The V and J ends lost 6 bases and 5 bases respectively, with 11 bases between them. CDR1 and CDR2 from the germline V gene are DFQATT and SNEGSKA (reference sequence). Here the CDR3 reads CSAHRANEQYF. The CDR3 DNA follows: TGCAGTGCCCACCGGGCCAACGAGCAGTACTTC.

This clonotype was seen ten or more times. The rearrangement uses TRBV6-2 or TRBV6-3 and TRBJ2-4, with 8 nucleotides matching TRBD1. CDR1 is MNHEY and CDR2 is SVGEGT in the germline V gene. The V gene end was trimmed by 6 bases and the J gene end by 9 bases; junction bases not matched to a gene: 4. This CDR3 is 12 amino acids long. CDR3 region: CASSRGQAIQYF. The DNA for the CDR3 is TGTGCCAGCAGCAGGGGACAGGCCATTCAGTACTTC.

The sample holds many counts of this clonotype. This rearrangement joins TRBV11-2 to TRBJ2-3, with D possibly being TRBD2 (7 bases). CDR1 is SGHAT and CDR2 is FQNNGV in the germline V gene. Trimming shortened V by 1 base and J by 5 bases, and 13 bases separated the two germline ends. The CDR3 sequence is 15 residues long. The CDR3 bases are TGTGCCAGCAGCTTAGTGGCGGGGGCGGGAGATACGCAGTATTTT. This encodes CASSLVAGAGDTQYF. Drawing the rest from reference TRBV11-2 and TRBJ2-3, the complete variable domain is EAGVAQSPRYKIIEKRQSVAFWCNPISGHATLYWYQQILGQGPKLLIQFQNNGVVDDSQLPKDRFSAERLKGVDSTLKIQPAKLEDSAVYLCASSLVAGAGDTQYFGPGTRLTVL.

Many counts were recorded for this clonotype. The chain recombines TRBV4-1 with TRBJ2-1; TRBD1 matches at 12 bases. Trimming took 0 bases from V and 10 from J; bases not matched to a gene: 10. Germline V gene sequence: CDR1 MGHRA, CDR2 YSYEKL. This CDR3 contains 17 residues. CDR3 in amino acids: CASSQDPGTGGFKEQFF. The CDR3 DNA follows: TGCGCCAGCAGCCAAGATCCCGGGACAGGGGGCTTCAAGGAGCAGTTCTTC.

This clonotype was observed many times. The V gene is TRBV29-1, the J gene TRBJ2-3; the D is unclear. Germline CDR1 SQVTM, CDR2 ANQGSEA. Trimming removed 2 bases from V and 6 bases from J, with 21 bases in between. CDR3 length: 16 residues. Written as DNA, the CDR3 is TGCAGCGTTGAAAGCACAGTTGATACGCTCTTGGATACGCAGTATTTT. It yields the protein CSVESTVDTLLDTQYF.

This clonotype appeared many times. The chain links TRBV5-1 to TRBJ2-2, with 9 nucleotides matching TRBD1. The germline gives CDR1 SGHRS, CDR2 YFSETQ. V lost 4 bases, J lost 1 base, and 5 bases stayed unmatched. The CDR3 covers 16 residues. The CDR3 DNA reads TGCGCCAGCAGCCGACTGGGACAGGGGAACACCGGGGAGCTGTTTTTT. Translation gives CASSRLGQGNTGELFF.

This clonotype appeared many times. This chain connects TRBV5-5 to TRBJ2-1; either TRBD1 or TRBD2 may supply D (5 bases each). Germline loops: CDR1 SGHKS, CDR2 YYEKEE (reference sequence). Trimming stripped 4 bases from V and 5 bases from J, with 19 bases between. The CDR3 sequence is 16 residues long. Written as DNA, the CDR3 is TGTGCCAGCAGCCTACGGGGCGCTCCGGGACACAATGAGCAGTTCTTC. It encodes CASSLRGAPGHNEQFF.